This T cell receptor (beta chain) was recorded in a study of control samples from healthy donors and cancer patients. Concerning this clone itself: An end of the junction does not agree with germline; a read error may underlie this. At the DNA level, this CDR3 is encoded by other sequences in the same sample as well.

The germline CDR1 and CDR2 sequences are SSHAT and FNYEAQ (reference sequence). CDR3 length equals 13 residues. Using immunoSEQ multiplex PCR, the repertoire was profiled, and TCRdb retains in-frame clones only, with some absent. The sample records 15,000 to 20,000 clones, more than 70% being singletons. The source material was PBMCs. The rearrangement joins TRBV7-7 to TRBJ2-7, with a weak D call TRBD1 (8 bases). The receptor was isolated from a woman in her 70s with colorectal cancer. CDR3 bases: TGTGCTAGCAGCCTAGGACAGGGAGGGGAGCAGTACTTC. This sequence encodes CASSLGQGGEQYF.